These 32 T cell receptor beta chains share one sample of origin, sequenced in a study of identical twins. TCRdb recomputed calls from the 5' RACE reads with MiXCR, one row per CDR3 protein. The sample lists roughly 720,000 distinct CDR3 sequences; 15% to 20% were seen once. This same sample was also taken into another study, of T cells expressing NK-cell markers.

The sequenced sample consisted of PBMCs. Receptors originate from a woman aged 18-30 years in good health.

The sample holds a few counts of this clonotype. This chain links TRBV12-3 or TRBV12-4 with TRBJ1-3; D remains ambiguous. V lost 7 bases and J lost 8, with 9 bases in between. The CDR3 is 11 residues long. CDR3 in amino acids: CASKSQDTIYF. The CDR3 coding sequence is TGTGCCAGCAAAAGCCAGGACACCATATATTTT.

CDR3: CASSGERYNEQFF. In DNA form, the CDR3 reads TGCGCCAGCAGCGGCGAGCGATACAATGAGCAGTTCTTC. The chain has TRBV4-3 and TRBJ2-1; D gene uncertain. V was pared by 5 bases and J by 4 bases, with 9 bases between. Germline V CDR1 and CDR2: LGHNA, YSLEER. CDR3 length: 13 residues.

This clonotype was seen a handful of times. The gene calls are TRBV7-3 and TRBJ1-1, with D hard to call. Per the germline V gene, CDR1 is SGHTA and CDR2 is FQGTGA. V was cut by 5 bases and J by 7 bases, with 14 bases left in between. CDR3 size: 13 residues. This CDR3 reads CASSQWTGVEAFF. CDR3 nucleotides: TGTGCCAGCAGCCAATGGACGGGAGTTGAAGCTTTCTTT.

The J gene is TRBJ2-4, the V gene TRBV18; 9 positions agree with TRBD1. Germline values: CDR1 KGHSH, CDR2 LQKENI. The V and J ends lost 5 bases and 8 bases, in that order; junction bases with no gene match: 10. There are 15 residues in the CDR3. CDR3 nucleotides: TGTGCCAGCTCATCGGACGTACAGGGGGCATACATTCAGTACTTC. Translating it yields CASSSDVQGAYIQYF. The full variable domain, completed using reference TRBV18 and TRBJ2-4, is NAGVMQNPRHLVRRRGQEARLRCSPMKGHSHVYWYRQLPEEGLKFMVYLQKENIIDESGMPKERFSAEFPKEGPSILRIQQVVRGDSAAYFCASSSDVQGAYIQYFGAGTRLSVL.

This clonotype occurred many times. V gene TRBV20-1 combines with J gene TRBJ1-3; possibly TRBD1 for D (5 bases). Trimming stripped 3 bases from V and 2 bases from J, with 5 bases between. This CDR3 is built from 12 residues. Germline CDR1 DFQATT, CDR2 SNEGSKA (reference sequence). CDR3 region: CSARTAGNTIYF. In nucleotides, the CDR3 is TGCAGTGCTAGGACAGCTGGAAACACCATATATTTT.

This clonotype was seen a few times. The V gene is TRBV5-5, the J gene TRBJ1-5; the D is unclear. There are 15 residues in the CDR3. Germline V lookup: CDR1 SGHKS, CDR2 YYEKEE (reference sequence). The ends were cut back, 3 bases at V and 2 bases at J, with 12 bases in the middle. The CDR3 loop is CASSSLLVGNQPQHF. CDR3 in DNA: TGTGCCAGCAGCTCCCTGCTCGTGGGCAATCAGCCCCAGCATTTT. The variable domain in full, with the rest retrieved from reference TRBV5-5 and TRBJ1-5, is DAGVTQSPTHLIKTRGQQVTLRCSPISGHKSVSWYQQVLGQGPQFIFQYYEKEERGRGNFPDRFSARQFPNYSSELNVNALLLGDSALYLCASSSLLVGNQPQHFGDGTRLSIL.

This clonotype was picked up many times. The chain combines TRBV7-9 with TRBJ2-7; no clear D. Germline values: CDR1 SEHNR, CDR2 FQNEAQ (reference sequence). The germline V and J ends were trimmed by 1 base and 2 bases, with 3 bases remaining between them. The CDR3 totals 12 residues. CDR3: CASSLETYEQYF. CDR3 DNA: TGTGCCAGCAGCTTAGAAACCTACGAGCAGTACTTC.

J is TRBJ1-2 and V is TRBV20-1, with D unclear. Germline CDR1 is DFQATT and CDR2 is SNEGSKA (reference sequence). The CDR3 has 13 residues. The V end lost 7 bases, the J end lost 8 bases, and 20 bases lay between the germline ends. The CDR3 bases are TGCAGTGTCTCCAGAAGGGAGCGTGCCGGCTACACCTTC. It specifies CSVSRRERAGYTF.

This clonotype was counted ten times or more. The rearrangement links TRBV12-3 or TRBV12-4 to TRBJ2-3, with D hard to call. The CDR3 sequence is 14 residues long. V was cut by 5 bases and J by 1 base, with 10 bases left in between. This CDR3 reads CASSHGPRTDTQYF. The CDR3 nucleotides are TGTGCCAGCAGTCATGGGCCCCGCACAGATACGCAGTATTTT.

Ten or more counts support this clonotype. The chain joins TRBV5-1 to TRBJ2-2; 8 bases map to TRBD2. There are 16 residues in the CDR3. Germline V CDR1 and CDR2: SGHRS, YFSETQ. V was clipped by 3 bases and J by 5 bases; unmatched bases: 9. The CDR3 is CASSSRSGSGTGELFF. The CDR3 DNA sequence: TGCGCCAGCAGCTCAAGGAGCGGGAGCGGAACCGGGGAGCTGTTTTTT.

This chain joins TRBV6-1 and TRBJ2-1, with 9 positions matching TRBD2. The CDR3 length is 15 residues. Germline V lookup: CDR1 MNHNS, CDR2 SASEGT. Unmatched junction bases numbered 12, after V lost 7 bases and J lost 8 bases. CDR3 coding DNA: TGTGCCAGCACCAAAGCGGGACTAGCAATGCATGAGCAGTTCTTC. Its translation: CASTKAGLAMHEQFF.

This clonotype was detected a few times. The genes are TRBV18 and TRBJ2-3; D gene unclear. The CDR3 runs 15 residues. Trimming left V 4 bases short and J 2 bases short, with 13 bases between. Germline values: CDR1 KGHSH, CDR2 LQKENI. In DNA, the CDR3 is TGTGCCAGCTCACTAGTCTTACAGCTCACAGATACGCAGTATTTT. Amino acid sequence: CASSLVLQLTDTQYF.

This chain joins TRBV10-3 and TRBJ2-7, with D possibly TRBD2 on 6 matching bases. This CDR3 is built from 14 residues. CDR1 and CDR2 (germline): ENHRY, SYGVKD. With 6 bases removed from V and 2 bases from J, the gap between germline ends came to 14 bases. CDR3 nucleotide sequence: TGTGCCATCAGCATGGGAGGTCGGACCTACGAGCAGTACTTC. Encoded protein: CAISMGGRTYEQYF.

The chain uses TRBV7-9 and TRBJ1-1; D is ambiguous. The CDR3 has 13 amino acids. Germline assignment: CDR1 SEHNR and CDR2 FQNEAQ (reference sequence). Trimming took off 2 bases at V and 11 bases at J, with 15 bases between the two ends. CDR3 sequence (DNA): TGTGCCAGCAGCTTACCCAGGACGGGGAGCGCTTTCTTT. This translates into CASSLPRTGSAFF. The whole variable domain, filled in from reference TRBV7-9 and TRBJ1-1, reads DTGVSQNPRHKITKRGQNVTFRCDPISEHNRLYWYRQTLGQGPEFLTYFQNEAQLEKSRLLSDRFSAERPKGSFSTLEIQRTEQGDSAMYLCASSLPRTGSAFFGQGTRLTVV.

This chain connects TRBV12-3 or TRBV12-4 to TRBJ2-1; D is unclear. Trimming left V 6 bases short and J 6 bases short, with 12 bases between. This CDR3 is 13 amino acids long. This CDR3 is CASSPHKGNEQFF. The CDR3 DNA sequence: TGTGCCAGCAGCCCCCACAAGGGCAATGAGCAGTTCTTC.

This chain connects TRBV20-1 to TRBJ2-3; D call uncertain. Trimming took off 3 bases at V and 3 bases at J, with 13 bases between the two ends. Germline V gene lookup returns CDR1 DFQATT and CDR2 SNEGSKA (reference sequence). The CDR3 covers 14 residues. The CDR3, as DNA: TGCAGTGCTAGGCTGCACATCACGACAGATACGCAGTATTTT. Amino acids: CSARLHITTDTQYF.

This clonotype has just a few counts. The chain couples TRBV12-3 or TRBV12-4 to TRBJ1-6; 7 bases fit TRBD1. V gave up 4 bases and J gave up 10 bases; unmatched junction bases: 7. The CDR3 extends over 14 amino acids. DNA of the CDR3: TGTGCCAGCAGTTCGGGACAGATAGGATCACCCCTCCACTTT. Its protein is CASSSGQIGSPLHF.

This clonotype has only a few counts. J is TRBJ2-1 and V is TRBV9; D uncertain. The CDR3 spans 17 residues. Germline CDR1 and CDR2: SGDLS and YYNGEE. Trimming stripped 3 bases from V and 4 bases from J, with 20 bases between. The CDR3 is CASSGAAPLTPYNEQFF. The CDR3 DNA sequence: TGTGCCAGCAGCGGGGCAGCCCCTCTTACCCCGTACAATGAGCAGTTCTTC.

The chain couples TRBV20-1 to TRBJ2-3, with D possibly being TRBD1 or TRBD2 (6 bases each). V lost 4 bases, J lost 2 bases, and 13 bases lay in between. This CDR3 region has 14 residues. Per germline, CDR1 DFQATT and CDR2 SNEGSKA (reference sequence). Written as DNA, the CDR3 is TGCAGTGCTACCCCGGGGGCGCACACAGATACGCAGTATTTT. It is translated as CSATPGAHTDTQYF.

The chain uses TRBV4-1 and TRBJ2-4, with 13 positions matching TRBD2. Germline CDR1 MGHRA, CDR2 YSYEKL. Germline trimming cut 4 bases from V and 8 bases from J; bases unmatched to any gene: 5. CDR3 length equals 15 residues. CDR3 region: CASSLWTSGRDIQYF. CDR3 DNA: TGCGCCAGCAGCCTTTGGACTAGCGGGAGAGACATTCAGTACTTC.

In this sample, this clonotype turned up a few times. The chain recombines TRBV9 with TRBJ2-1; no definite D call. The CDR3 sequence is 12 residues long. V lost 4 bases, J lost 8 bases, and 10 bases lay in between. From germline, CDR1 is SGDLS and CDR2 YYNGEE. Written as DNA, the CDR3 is TGTGCCAGCAGCCCCCGAGAATATGAGCAGTTCTTC. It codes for CASSPREYEQFF.

The CDR3 nucleotides are TGCAGTGCTACCCTAGGGATTATTGAGCAGTTCTTC. Protein: CSATLGIIEQFF. V usage is TRBV20-1 and J usage is TRBJ2-1; the D is unclear. The CDR3 covers 12 residues. The germline gives CDR1 DFQATT, CDR2 SNEGSKA (reference sequence). Trimming removed 4 bases at V and 9 bases at J, with 13 bases between.

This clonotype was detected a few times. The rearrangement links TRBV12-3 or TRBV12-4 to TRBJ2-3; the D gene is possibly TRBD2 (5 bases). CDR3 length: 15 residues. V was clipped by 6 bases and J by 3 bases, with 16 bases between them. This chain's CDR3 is CASRDSDFGTDTQYF. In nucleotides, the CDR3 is TGTGCCAGCAGAGATTCGGACTTCGGGACAGATACGCAGTATTTT.

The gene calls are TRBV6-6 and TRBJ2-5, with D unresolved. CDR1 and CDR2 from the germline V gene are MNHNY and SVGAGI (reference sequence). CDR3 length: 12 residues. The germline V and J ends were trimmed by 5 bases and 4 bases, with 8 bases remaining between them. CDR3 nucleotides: TGTGCCAGCAGTCGTCCCTTAGAGACCCAGTACTTC. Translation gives CASSRPLETQYF.

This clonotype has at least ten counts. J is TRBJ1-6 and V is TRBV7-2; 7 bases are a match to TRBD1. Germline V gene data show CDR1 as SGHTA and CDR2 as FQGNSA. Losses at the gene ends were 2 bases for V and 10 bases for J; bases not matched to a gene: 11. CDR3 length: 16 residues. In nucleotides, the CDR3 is TGTGCCAGCAGCTTAAGACAGGGAGTTGTGCAGTCACCCCTCCACTTT. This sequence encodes CASSLRQGVVQSPLHF.

This CDR3 reads CSAHGATTSTDTQYF. The CDR3, as DNA: TGCAGTGCGCACGGGGCTACTACGAGCACAGATACGCAGTATTTT. The rearrangement joins TRBV20-1 to TRBJ2-3; D may match TRBD1 or TRBD2 (5 bases each). Per the germline V gene, CDR1 is DFQATT and CDR2 is SNEGSKA (reference sequence). Between the trimmed V and J ends, which lost 6 bases and 0 bases, there was a span of 16 bases. This CDR3 is 15 amino acids long.

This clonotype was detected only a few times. CDR3 region: CSVGGAGNTIYF. The CDR3 DNA is TGCAGCGTGGGTGGTGCTGGAAACACCATATATTTT. The J gene is TRBJ1-3, the V gene TRBV29-1; D unclear. This CDR3 is built from 12 residues. Deletions cut 6 bases from V and 2 bases from J, with 8 bases between. Germline lookup yields CDR1 SQVTM and CDR2 ANQGSEA.

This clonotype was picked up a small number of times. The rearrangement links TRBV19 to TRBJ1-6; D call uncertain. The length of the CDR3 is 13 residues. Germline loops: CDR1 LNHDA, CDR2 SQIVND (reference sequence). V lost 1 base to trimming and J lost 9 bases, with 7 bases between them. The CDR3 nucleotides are TGTGCCAGTAGTATAGGCAACCGTTCACCCCTCCACTTT. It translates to CASSIGNRSPLHF.

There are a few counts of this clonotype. The CDR3 nucleotides read TGCAGTGCTAGAGTCAGGGACATTCAGGCCAATGAGCAGTTCTTC. As protein: CSARVRDIQANEQFF. This chain uses TRBV20-1 with TRBJ2-1; D is perhaps TRBD1 (6 bases). Germline loops: CDR1 DFQATT, CDR2 SNEGSKA (reference sequence). This CDR3 comprises 15 residues. The V end was cut by 1 base, the J end by 6 bases, with 16 bases between.

The CDR3 DNA sequence: TGTGCCAGCAGCCAAGACGGCGGGGGTGTCTCCTACGAGCAGTACTTC. This codes for CASSQDGGGVSYEQYF. The V and J genes are TRBV3-1 and TRBJ2-7, with 7 bases fitting TRBD2. From germline, CDR1 is LGHDT and CDR2 YNNKEL (reference sequence). CDR3 size: 16 residues. The V gene end was trimmed by 0 bases and the J gene end by 0 bases; junction bases not matched to a gene: 5.

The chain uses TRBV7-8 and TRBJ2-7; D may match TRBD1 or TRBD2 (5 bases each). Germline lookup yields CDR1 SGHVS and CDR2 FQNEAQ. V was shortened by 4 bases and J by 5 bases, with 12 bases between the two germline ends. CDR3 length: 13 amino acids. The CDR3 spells CASSSREGNEQYF. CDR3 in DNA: TGTGCCAGCAGCTCACGCGAGGGGAACGAGCAGTACTTC.

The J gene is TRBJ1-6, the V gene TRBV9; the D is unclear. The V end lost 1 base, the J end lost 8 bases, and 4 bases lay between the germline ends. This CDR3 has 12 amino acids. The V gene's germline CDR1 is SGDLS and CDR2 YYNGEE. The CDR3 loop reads CASSVQDSPLHF. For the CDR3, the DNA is TGTGCCAGCAGCGTACAGGATTCACCCCTCCACTTT.